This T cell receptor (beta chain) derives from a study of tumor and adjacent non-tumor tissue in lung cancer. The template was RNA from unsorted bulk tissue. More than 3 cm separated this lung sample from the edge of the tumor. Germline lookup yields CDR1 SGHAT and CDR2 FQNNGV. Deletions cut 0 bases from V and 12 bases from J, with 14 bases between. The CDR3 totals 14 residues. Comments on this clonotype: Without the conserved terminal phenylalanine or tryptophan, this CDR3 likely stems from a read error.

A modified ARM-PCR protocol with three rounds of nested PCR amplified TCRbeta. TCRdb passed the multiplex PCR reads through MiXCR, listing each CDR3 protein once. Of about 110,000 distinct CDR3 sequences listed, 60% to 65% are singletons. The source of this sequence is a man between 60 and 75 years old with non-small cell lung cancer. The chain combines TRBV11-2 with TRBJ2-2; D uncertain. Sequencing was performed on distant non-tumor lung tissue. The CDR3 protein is CASSLDIVAGKLFL. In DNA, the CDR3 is TGTGCCAGCAGCTTAGATATCGTGGCCGGAAAGCTGTTTTTG.